This entry features one T cell receptor beta chain sequence. Its antigen remains unknown. cDNA synthesis used the whole RNA isolate, giving expressed TCRB sequences. Clones were read by immunoSEQ multiplex PCR, and TCRdb kept only the in-frame ones, dropping some. The sample contains about 230,000 clones, 16% of which appear only once. This CDR3 is 14 amino acids long. Germline V CDR1 and CDR2: GTSNPN, SVGIG (reference sequence). V trimming: 0 bases; J trimming: 11 bases; junction bases outside the gene matches: 8. This sample was included in a study of beta chain features in type 1 diabetes. Study-level points and caveats: In all four CD4+ subsets, TCRB CDR3 length was significantly, moderately reduced in type 1 diabetes.

The chain couples TRBV30 to TRBJ2-3; TRBD2 matches 10 bases. This sequence originates from a man aged 30 to 45 with type 1 diabetes. Sequencing input: naive CD4+ T cells from blood. CDR3 nucleotide sequence: TGTGCCTGGAGTGTAACTAGCGGGGTCCCGAAGCAGTATTTT. Translation gives CAWSVTSGVPKQYF.